This T cell receptor beta chain was recorded in a study of blood T cells in healthy people across ages. A sample-barcoded 5' primer and a J-beta primer mix were used in a second PCR of roughly 7 to 12 cycles. TCRdb re-called the 5' RACE reads through MiXCR, storing one row per CDR3 protein. The sample yields 910,000 or so distinct CDR3 sequences, roughly 47% seen once. Germline V gene sequence: CDR1 SGHRS, CDR2 YFSETQ. With V trimmed by 4 bases and J by 4 bases, 17 bases remained unmatched. This CDR3 has 18 amino acids. Sequenced sample: blood. This rearrangement joins TRBV5-1 to TRBJ2-5; TRBD1 agrees at 9 bases. The source is a woman aged 60-70 years in good health. CDR3 amino acids: CASSRSGTGSDSRETQYF. Here the CDR3 DNA reads TGCGCCAGCAGCAGATCCGGGACAGGGTCGGATTCTCGAGAGACCCAGTACTTC.